One and the same sample provided the 5 T cell receptor beta chains below, sequenced in a study of CXCR3-negative and CXCR3-positive naive CD8 T cells. Researchers prepared the TRB cDNA libraries using 5' RACE with UMI labels. TCRdb re-called the 5' RACE reads, yielding one record per CDR3 amino acid sequence without DNA. Reported are 6,500 to 8,500 distinct CDR3 sequences; the ten largest clones contain roughly 1.2%. Sequences were obtained from naive CXCR3- CD8+ T cells from blood. As for subset: CD45RO-CCR7+CD27+CD95- naive CD8+ T cells lacking CXCR3 (TNR3-). These receptors were obtained from a human donor in good health. Some clones in this sample may be carry-over from other donors' samples.

CDR3 sequence reads: CASSQLAGGEQYF. The gene calls are TRBV7-3 and TRBJ2-7; the TCRdb call, TRBD2, lacks DNA for checking. From germline, CDR1 is SGHTA and CDR2 FQGTGA. The CDR3 has 13 residues.

This clonotype is deemed medium-sized (0.01 to 0.1%) by its frequency. The chain is built from TRBV27 and TRBJ2-2; without DNA, the TCRdb call of TRBD2 cannot be checked. CDR1 MNHEY and CDR2 SMNVEV come from the germline V gene (reference sequence). This CDR3 comprises 17 residues. The CDR3 sequence: CASASATSGANTGELFF.

Considering frequency, this clonotype is medium-sized. V is TRBV21-1 and J is TRBJ1-5; checking the TCRdb D call of TRBD1 is not possible without DNA. TRBV21-1 is recorded as a pseudogene. The CDR3 extends over 18 amino acids. The CDR3 sequence is CASSKEDRVAGVGQPQHF.

This clonotype is classed as medium-sized by frequency. V and J are TRBV29-1 and TRBJ2-1; TCRdb's D call of TRBD1 is untestable without DNA. The CDR3 is 14 amino acids. In germline, CDR1 is SQVTM, CDR2 ANQGSEA. CDR3 loop: CSVEDQTGVPEQFF.

By frequency, this clonotype is medium-sized. The chain employs TRBV25-1 and TRBJ2-5; TCRdb gives TRBD1 as the D gene, but with no DNA this cannot be confirmed. Germline loops: CDR1 MGHDK, CDR2 SYGVNS. This CDR3 has 15 amino acids. The CDR3 sequence is CASSEFRTGDETQYF.